Shown below are 27 T cell receptor beta chains from a single sample sequenced in a study of blood T cells in healthy people across ages. Through a sample-barcoded 5' primer and a J-beta primer mix, a second PCR was run for about 6 to 12 cycles. Each CDR3 protein gets one entry after TCRdb re-called the 5' RACE reads with MiXCR. The sample records more than 450,000 distinct CDR3 sequences, around a quarter being singletons. Another study also made use of these data, one on T cells of mothers and their children.

Sequencing input: blood. These receptors were collected from a boy under 10 years old in good health.

This clonotype was counted between two and nine times. The genes are TRBV20-1 and TRBJ2-7, with D possibly being TRBD1 (6 bases). The CDR3 runs 13 residues. Germline CDR1 reads DFQATT; CDR2 reads SNEGSKA (reference sequence). The V end was cut by 2 bases, the J end by 7 bases, with 15 bases between. The CDR3 region is CSARQTGSGEQYF. The CDR3 coding sequence is TGCAGTGCTAGACAAACAGGGTCGGGGGAGCAGTACTTC.

The rearrangement uses TRBV12-3 or TRBV12-4 and TRBJ2-3; 9 bases align to TRBD1. V trimming: 3 bases; J trimming: 3 bases; junction bases outside the gene matches: 4. The CDR3 covers 15 residues. In DNA form, the CDR3 reads TGTGCCAGCAGTTTTCCGACAGGGGGAACAGATACGCAGTATTTT. This translates into CASSFPTGGTDTQYF.

The chain combines TRBV2 with TRBJ2-1; D unclear. Germline loops: CDR1 SNHLY, CDR2 FYNNEI. The CDR3 runs 17 residues. The V gene lost 4 bases and the J gene lost 0 bases, with 16 bases spanning the gap. The CDR3 is CASSVLSAKSSYNEQFF. The CDR3 DNA is TGTGCCAGCAGTGTACTCTCGGCCAAGAGCTCCTACAATGAGCAGTTCTTC.

The CDR3 nucleotides read TGCAGCGCTACAGGGCGAGTTAGCACAGATACGCAGTATTTT. Its protein is CSATGRVSTDTQYF. The chain joins TRBV29-1 to TRBJ2-3; perhaps TRBD1 as D (6 bases). Trimming took 7 bases from V and 0 from J, leaving 14 bases between them. The V gene's germline CDR1 is SQVTM and CDR2 ANQGSEA. The CDR3 contains 14 residues.

This clonotype has a handful of counts. The V call is TRBV7-6, the J call TRBJ1-6, with D possibly being TRBD1 (6 bases). This CDR3 is 15 amino acids long. V gave up 5 bases and J gave up 10 bases, with 18 bases separating them. Per the germline V gene, CDR1 is SGHVS and CDR2 is FNYEAQ. The CDR3 sequence: CASSLDSGIWSPLHF. CDR3 bases: TGTGCCAGCAGCCTGGACAGCGGGATTTGGTCACCCCTCCACTTT.

J is TRBJ2-5 and V is TRBV5-1, with TRBD2 identical over 8 bases. The germline CDR1 and CDR2 sequences are SGHRS and YFSETQ. The CDR3 is 15 amino acids. The trim removed 0 bases at V and 4 bases at J, leaving 5 bases unmatched. In DNA form, the CDR3 reads TGCGCCAGCAGCTTGGCCCTGAGCGGGGGAGAGACCCAGTACTTC. Protein sequence: CASSLALSGGETQYF.

The CDR3 region is CASSLETSGFQETQYF. The CDR3 DNA reads as TGTGCCAGCAGCTTGGAAACTAGCGGGTTCCAGGAGACCCAGTACTTC. V gene TRBV5-4 combines with J gene TRBJ2-5; TRBD2 agrees at 9 bases. The V segment lost 0 bases and the J segment 5 bases; nucleotides outside the gene matches: 8. CDR1 is SGHNT, CDR2 YYREEE, per germline (reference sequence). This CDR3 has 16 residues.

Only a few counts were recorded for this clonotype. The chain couples TRBV20-1 to TRBJ2-3; D is possibly TRBD1 (5 bases). CDR1 and CDR2 from the germline V gene are DFQATT and SNEGSKA (reference sequence). Trimming removed 0 bases from V and 0 bases from J, with 10 bases in between. CDR3 length equals 15 residues. The CDR3 DNA follows: TGCAGTGCTAGAGACAGGGTCTCTAGCACAGATACGCAGTATTTT. Translated, it gives CSARDRVSSTDTQYF.

V gene TRBV10-3 combines with J gene TRBJ2-5; D is uncertain. The V gene's germline CDR1 is ENHRY and CDR2 SYGVKD. V dropped 6 bases and J dropped 4 bases, with 9 bases sitting between them. This CDR3 region has 12 residues. The CDR3 spells CAIREPGETQYF. The CDR3 DNA sequence: TGTGCCATCAGAGAGCCGGGAGAGACCCAGTACTTC.

This clonotype was seen more than once but under ten times. This sequence joins TRBV29-1 and TRBJ2-7; D uncertain. V dropped 4 bases and J dropped 4 bases, with 11 bases sitting between them. This CDR3 spans 12 amino acids. From germline, CDR1 is SQVTM and CDR2 ANQGSEA. CDR3 amino acids: CSVGFSGYEQYF. The CDR3 coding sequence is TGCAGCGTTGGGTTTAGTGGGTACGAGCAGTACTTC.

The V call is TRBV6-2 or TRBV6-3, the J call TRBJ2-1; 12 nucleotides match TRBD2. CDR3 length: 18 amino acids. CDR1 is MNHEY, CDR2 SVGEGT, per germline. With 2 bases clipped from V and 3 bases from J, the junction kept 8 bases outside the gene matches. The CDR3 here is CASSYGPSGGAGYNEQFF. DNA of the CDR3: TGTGCCAGCAGTTACGGGCCTAGCGGGGGGGCTGGCTACAATGAGCAGTTCTTC.

This clonotype was recorded a few times. The CDR3 reads CASSPNRGPQPQHF. Here the CDR3 DNA reads TGTGCCAGCAGCCCTAACAGGGGGCCACAGCCCCAGCATTTT. The rearrangement joins TRBV12-3 or TRBV12-4 to TRBJ1-5; 9 nucleotides align to TRBD1. V dropped 6 bases and J dropped 7; count of bases not matched to a gene: 7. There are 14 residues in the CDR3.

The V and J genes are TRBV25-1 and TRBJ1-1, with 9 nucleotides matching TRBD1. Looked up from germline, CDR1 is MGHDK and CDR2 is SYGVNS. The CDR3 has 16 amino acids. The V gene end was trimmed by 9 bases and the J gene end by 1 base; junction bases not matched to a gene: 12. The CDR3 DNA is TGTGCCAGTTCATTTAACCTGGGACAGGGGAACACTGAAGCTTTCTTT. It codes for CASSFNLGQGNTEAFF. The full variable domain, its missing parts supplied by reference TRBV25-1 and TRBJ1-1, is EADIYQTPRYLVIGTGKKITLECSQTMGHDKMYWYQQDPGMELHLIHYSYGVNSTEKGDLSSESTVSRIRTEHFPLTLESARPSHTSQYLCASSFNLGQGNTEAFFGQGTRLTVV.

This clonotype was seen more than once but under ten times. This chain connects TRBV7-2 to TRBJ2-3; unclear D gene. The V gene's germline CDR1 is SGHTA and CDR2 FQGNSA. Trimming took 2 bases from V and 1 from J, leaving 7 bases between them. This CDR3 has 14 amino acids. The CDR3 protein is CASSLIGGTDTQYF. The CDR3 bases are TGTGCCAGCAGCTTAATCGGCGGCACAGATACGCAGTATTTT.

V gene TRBV5-1 combines with J gene TRBJ2-3; 7 bases agree with TRBD1. The germline gives CDR1 SGHRS, CDR2 YFSETQ. The CDR3 loop spans 15 amino acids. V trimming: 2 bases; J trimming: 1 base; junction bases outside the gene matches: 4. In nucleotides, the CDR3 is TGCGCCAGCAGCTTCAGGGGGTCGGGCACAGATACGCAGTATTTT. Amino acid sequence: CASSFRGSGTDTQYF.

The chain joins TRBV5-5 to TRBJ2-5; tentative D call: TRBD2 (5 bases). The last part of the DNA fits TRBJ2-1 better; the J call may be wrong. The CDR3 consists of 13 residues. In germline, CDR1 is SGHKS, CDR2 YYEKEE (reference sequence). CDR3 DNA sequence: TGTGCCAGCAGCCTTGGGCGGGCAAATGAGCAGTTCTTC. As protein: CASSLGRANEQFF.

V is TRBV3-1 and J is TRBJ2-4; unclear D gene. This CDR3 is built from 13 residues. CDR1 is LGHDT, CDR2 YNNKEL, per germline (reference sequence). The V gene lost 8 bases and the J gene lost 2 bases, with 10 bases spanning the gap. The CDR3 DNA follows: TGTGCCAGCTTTGACATTTCCAAAAACATTCAGTACTTC. It is translated as CASFDISKNIQYF. Looking up the rest from reference TRBV3-1 and TRBJ2-4 gives the full variable domain: DTAVSQTPKYLVTQMGNDKSIKCEQNLGHDTMYWYKQDSKKFLKIMFSYNNKELIINETVPNRFSPKSPDKAHLNLHINSLELGDSAVYFCASFDISKNIQYFGAGTRLSVL.

The J gene is TRBJ2-1, the V gene TRBV7-9; D is perhaps TRBD1 or TRBD2 (6 bases each). V was trimmed by 4 bases and J by 3 bases, leaving 13 bases between them. This CDR3 comprises 15 residues. The germline V gene encodes CDR1 SEHNR and CDR2 FQNEAQ (reference sequence). The CDR3 region has the DNA TGTGCCAGCAGCTGGGCGCGGGACAACTACAATGAGCAGTTCTTC. Residues: CASSWARDNYNEQFF.

The genes are TRBV6-6 and TRBJ1-5; D possibly corresponds to TRBD1 (6 bases). CDR1 is MNHNY and CDR2 is SVGAGI in the germline V gene (reference sequence). The V gene lost 7 bases and the J gene lost 2 bases, with 15 bases spanning the gap. The length of the CDR3 is 15 residues. For the CDR3, the DNA is TGTGCCAGCACCTACAGGGCAGGGGGCAATCAGCCCCAGCATTTT. Translating gives CASTYRAGGNQPQHF.

In regard to this clonotype: A junction end diverges from the germline sequence, so it may reflect a read error. The chain joins TRBV3-1 to TRBJ2-4; a possible D gene is TRBD2 (6 bases). Germline V lookup: CDR1 LGHDT, CDR2 YNNKEL (reference sequence). The CDR3 runs to 15 residues. DNA of the CDR3: TGTGCCAGCAGCCTAAGCGGGCAATCCAAAAACAATCAGTACTTC. Protein product: CASSLSGQSKNNQYF.

In its sample, this clonotype was seen a few times. This chain links TRBV4-1 with TRBJ2-5; D call uncertain. V lost 0 bases and J lost 3, with 11 bases in between. This CDR3 has 15 residues. Per germline, CDR1 MGHRA and CDR2 YSYEKL. The DNA of the CDR3 is TGCGCCAGCAGCCAAGAGGGTCACTCGGAAGAGACCCAGTACTTC. Protein: CASSQEGHSEETQYF.

The rearrangement joins TRBV13 to TRBJ1-2; TRBD1 matches 7 bases. CDR3 length: 16 residues. Unmatched junction bases numbered 13, after V lost 4 bases and J lost 5 bases. Looked up from germline, CDR1 is PRHDT and CDR2 is FYEKMQ (reference sequence). CDR3 DNA: TGTGCCAGCAGCTCCACGGACGAGGGGGCGGGGTATGGCTACACCTTC. This translates into CASSSTDEGAGYGYTF.

This chain uses TRBV6-1 with TRBJ2-6, with 8 bases identical to TRBD2. The CDR3 loop spans 17 amino acids. CDR1 is MNHNS and CDR2 is SASEGT in the germline V gene. With 5 bases clipped from V and 4 bases from J, the junction kept 10 bases outside the gene matches. The CDR3 loop reads CASSTGGPQAGANVLTF. For the CDR3, the DNA is TGTGCCAGCAGTACGGGGGGGCCCCAGGCGGGGGCCAACGTCCTGACTTTC.

This clonotype showed up just a few times. The rearrangement joins TRBV28 to TRBJ2-7; 11 bases are shared with TRBD2. The CDR3 consists of 17 residues. V lost 3 bases to trimming and J lost 3 bases; unmatched junction nucleotides: 10. The germline gives CDR1 MDHEN, CDR2 SYDVKM. The CDR3 region has the DNA TGTGCCAGCAGTTTTCCTAGCGGGGGGTTCGGGAGCTACGAGCAGTACTTC. Amino acid sequence: CASSFPSGGFGSYEQYF.

In this sample, this clonotype turned up a few times. The chain combines TRBV29-1 with TRBJ2-5; possibly TRBD2 for D (6 bases). The J call may not be correct, given that the DNA end is closer to TRBJ2-1. The germline V gene has CDR1 SQVTM and CDR2 ANQGSEA. CDR3 length: 14 residues. In nucleotides, the CDR3 is TGCAGCGTTGAACTAGCGCCTCTTTACAATGAGCAGTTCTTC. Amino acids: CSVELAPLYNEQFF.

This chain joins TRBV5-1 and TRBJ2-5; 7 bases are shared with TRBD1. V was pared by 2 bases and J by 2 bases, with 6 bases of the junction left unmatched. This CDR3 is 15 amino acids long. In germline, CDR1 is SGHRS, CDR2 YFSETQ. The CDR3 loop reads CASSFAGTDQETQYF. CDR3 nucleotide sequence: TGCGCCAGCAGCTTCGCCGGGACAGATCAAGAGACCCAGTACTTC.

The chain recombines TRBV27 with TRBJ2-7, with D possibly matching TRBD1 (6 bases). Germline values: CDR1 MNHEY, CDR2 SMNVEV (reference sequence). Trimming stripped 2 bases from V and 0 bases from J, with 14 bases between. The CDR3 is made up of 16 amino acids. The DNA of the CDR3 is TGTGCCAGCAGTTTAGGGTACCCGACAGGCTCCTACGAGCAGTACTTC. Its protein product is CASSLGYPTGSYEQYF.